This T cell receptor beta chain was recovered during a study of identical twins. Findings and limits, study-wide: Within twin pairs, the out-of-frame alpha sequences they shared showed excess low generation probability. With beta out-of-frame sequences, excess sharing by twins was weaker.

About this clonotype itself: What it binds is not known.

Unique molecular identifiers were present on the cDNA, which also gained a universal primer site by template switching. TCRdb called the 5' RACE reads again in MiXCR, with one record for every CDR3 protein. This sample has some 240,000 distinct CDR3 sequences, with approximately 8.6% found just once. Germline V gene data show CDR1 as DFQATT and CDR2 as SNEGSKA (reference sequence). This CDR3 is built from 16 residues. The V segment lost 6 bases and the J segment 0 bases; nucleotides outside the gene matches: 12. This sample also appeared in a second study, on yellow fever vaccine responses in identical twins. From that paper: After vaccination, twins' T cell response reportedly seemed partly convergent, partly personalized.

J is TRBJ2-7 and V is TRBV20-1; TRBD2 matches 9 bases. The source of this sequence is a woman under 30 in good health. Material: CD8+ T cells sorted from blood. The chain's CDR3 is CSARPVAGDTSYEQYF. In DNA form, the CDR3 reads TGCAGTGCCCGCCCGGTAGCGGGGGATACCTCCTACGAGCAGTACTTC.